This TCR beta chain was sequenced for a study of T-cell memory formation after mild COVID-19. In its sample, this clonotype was seen a few times. TCRdb reprocessed the 5' RACE reads with MiXCR, giving one entry per CDR3 protein. The data show about 350,000 distinct CDR3 sequences, with around 15% seen just once and 22% held by the top ten. Germline-derived CDR1 and CDR2 are SGHRS and YFSETQ. CDR3 length equals 13 residues. Trimming took off 1 base at V and 6 bases at J, with 10 bases between the two ends. This TCR was sampled from a man aged 18 to 30 who had mild COVID-19 (a few samples of this study predate the infection). Cell type and time point are not known. Sequenced material: PBMCs or a T cell subset sorted from them (not recorded which). This chain connects TRBV5-1 to TRBJ1-2; D remains ambiguous. The CDR3 is CASSLRMSDGYTF. The CDR3 DNA reads as TGCGCCAGCAGCTTGAGGATGAGCGATGGCTACACCTTC.